The rows below give T cell receptor beta chains drawn from one sample of a study of beta chain features in type 1 diabetes. Assay used: immunoSEQ multiplex PCR; TCRdb lists only in-frame clones, some missing. The profile shows around 160,000 clones, approximately 9.1% of them singletons. The sequenced sample consisted of central memory CD4+ T cells from blood. The receptors originated from a woman between 25 and 40 years old with type 1 diabetes. Each CDR3 is given without its conserved first and last residue. The order of the fields is J gene, CDR3 length, V gene, CDR3 protein.

TRBJ2-3,14,TRBV4-2,ASSQDWRGSTDTQY
TRBJ2-5,14,TRBV6-1,ASSESPAGGGETQY
TRBJ2-4,14,TRBV4-1,ASSQDVRDRKNIQY
TRBJ2-5,13,TRBV5-6,ASSLVAGGGETQY
TRBJ2-1,14,TRBV6-5,ASSYSPPSAYNEQF
TRBJ1-2,13,TRBV11-3,ASSWTGGATYGYT
TRBJ2-7,10,TRBV15,ATSKAGYEQY
TRBJ1-5,11,TRBV6-5,ASTGQAAQPQH
TRBJ2-3,15,TRBV7-2,ASSLAASGSGPDTQY
TRBJ2-5,12,TRBV18,ASSPGLAGETQY
TRBJ2-7,12,TRBV5-1,ASSLGDSTYEQY
TRBJ2-7,12,TRBV7-9,ASSLSSSSYEQY
TRBJ1-5,14,TRBV2,ASSEAGLGSNQPQH
TRBJ2-1,12,TRBV6-5,ASRNGLAANEQF
TRBJ1-1,11,TRBV28,ATAQGGNTEAF
TRBJ2-3,12,TRBV30,AWSRASGTDTQY
TRBJ1-1,12,TRBV19,ASSIPLRDRDAF
TRBJ1-1,11,TRBV11-2,ASSSGSTTEAF
TRBJ2-3,14,TRBV28,ASSSPPDTYTDTQY
TRBJ1-1,10,TRBV14,ASSQVPTEAF
TRBJ2-3,13,TRBV2,ASSDSLGGGDTQY
TRBJ2-3,13,TRBV7-3,ASSSGQPFTDTQY
TRBJ1-3,12,TRBV30,AWSVMSSGNTIY
TRBJ1-2,11,TRBV5-1,ASSLERGYGYT
TRBJ2-7,13,TRBV9,ASSTETGATYEQY
TRBJ2-7,11,TRBV30,AWNRGRFYEQY
TRBJ2-5,15,TRBV5-1,ASTLRGGGRSVETQY
TRBJ1-2,13,TRBV30,AWSTGTARGYGYT
TRBJ2-1,13,TRBV7-9,ASSFVSLADNEQF
TRBJ2-7,11,TRBV28,ASSRPGAYEQY
TRBJ2-7,11,TRBV18,ASSPARSYEQY
TRBJ2-7,12,TRBV19,ASSFSSGTGEQY
TRBJ1-2,12,TRBV18,ASSPSGQNYGYT
TRBJ2-5,15,TRBV5-1,ASAGRGGGLYQETQY
TRBJ2-7,11,TRBV2,ASRADRDHEQY
TRBJ2-2,13,TRBV28,ASSPGLAKAGELF
TRBJ2-6,13,TRBV19,ASSFDNSGANVLT
TRBJ1-2,9,TRBV19,ASGQNYGYT
TRBJ1-1,11,TRBV7-6,ASRIQGYTEAF
TRBJ1-1,14,TRBV13,ASSLLRLQGAPEAF
TRBJ2-7,13,TRBV25-1,ASRPLSGGTYEQY
TRBJ1-2,10,TRBV30,AWSTGNYGYT
TRBJ2-1,13,TRBV11-2,ASSLGGSSYNEQF
TRBJ2-1,12,TRBV5-1,ASRRDPSYNEQF
TRBJ2-3,14,TRBV4-1,ASSQVNLVSTDTQY
TRBJ2-5,14,TRBV4-1,ASRPTTSGRKETQY
TRBJ2-7,12,TRBV6-1,ASSKGDRAYEQY
TRBJ1-2,13,TRBV28,ASSSPVAGGYGYT
TRBJ2-1,14,TRBV7-3,ASSLTSGSGIYEQF